This is a list of T cell receptor beta chains from one sample in a study of neoadjuvant anti-PD-1 for oral cavity cancer. Method: immunoSEQ multiplex PCR; TCRdb's copy keeps in-frame clones and lacks some. The sample lists over 65,000 clones, around 85% occurring once. The source material was PBMCs, sampled after nivolumab (anti-PD-1) treatment. The receptors here all came from a person aged 35-80 years with oral cavity squamous cell carcinoma. Both conserved end residues are part of each CDR3. The D gene is left open where the match is weak. Clone size, where shown, is once, few, many, or a class for clones that have expanded.

abundance,v_gene,j_gene,d_gene,CDR3nt,CDR3aa
.,TRBV29-1,TRBJ1-4,.,TGCAGCGTCGGACCGATAACTGGGGAAAAACTGTTTTTT,CSVGPITGEKLFF
.,TRBV29-1,TRBJ2-3,TRBD1,TGCAGCGTTGACGGTTGGACAGGCCAGGGGGCTAGCACAGATACGCAGTATTTT,CSVDGWTGQGASTDTQYF
.,TRBV27,TRBJ1-1,.,TGTGCCAGCAGTTTATACAGGGTAAACACTGAAGCTTTCTTT,CASSLYRVNTEAFF
.,TRBV29-1,TRBJ1-2,TRBD1,TGCAGCGTTGTCCGGACAGGGAGCTATGGCTACACCTTC,CSVVRTGSYGYTF
once,TRBV5-8,TRBJ1-5,.,TGTGCCAGCAGCTTGGCCGTGAAAGGGTATCGTGATCAGCCCCAGCATTTT,CASSLAVKGYRDQPQHF
few,TRBV4-1,TRBJ1-5,.,TGCGCCAGCAGCCACCACGGGCAGACGAATCAGCCCCAGCATTTT,CASSHHGQTNQPQHF
.,TRBV6-5,TRBJ1-2,.,TGTGCCAGCCGGGACACAACTAACTATGGCTACACCTTC,CASRDTTNYGYTF
.,TRBV5-1,TRBJ2-1,TRBD2,TGCGCCAGCAGCTTGGCCGGGGTAGCGGGAGGGTACAATGAGCAGTTCTTC,CASSLAGVAGGYNEQFF
.,TRBV7-9,TRBJ1-3,TRBD1,TGTGCCAGCAGCGAAAGCGAGACCGGGACAGGGGGAAACACCATATATTTT,CASSESETGTGGNTIYF
.,TRBV5-1,TRBJ1-1,.,TGCGCCAGCAGCATCCAACCCCAGAACACTGAAGCTTTCTTT,CASSIQPQNTEAFF
.,TRBV27,TRBJ2-3,.,TGTGCCAGCAGACCTTATAGCACAGATACGCAGTATTTT,CASRPYSTDTQYF
.,TRBV27,TRBJ1-1,TRBD1,TGTGCCAGCAGACTACAGGGGCCGGGGAACACTGAAGCTTTCTTT,CASRLQGPGNTEAFF
.,TRBV4-1,TRBJ1-5,.,TGCGCCAGCAGTATGGTAAATAGCAATCAGCCCCAGCATTTT,CASSMVNSNQPQHF
.,TRBV7-2,TRBJ2-7,.,TGTGCCAGCAGCTTAGTGTGGGGCGAGCAGTACTTC,CASSLVWGEQYF
.,TRBV5-5,TRBJ2-7,.,TGTGCCAGCAGCTTTAGTTCGGCCCCTAGGGACGAGCAGTACTTC,CASSFSSAPRDEQYF
.,TRBV10-3,TRBJ1-1,TRBD1,TGTGCCAGCGGGACAGGGAACACTGAAGCTTTCTTT,CASGTGNTEAFF
.,TRBV5-1,TRBJ2-3,.,TGCGCCAGCAGCCCGGGACACGGAAACCGCGATACGCAGTATTTT,CASSPGHGNRDTQYF
.,TRBV7-8,TRBJ1-1,.,TGTGCCAGCAGCTTAGGCAGAATCTCCACTGAAGCTTTCTTT,CASSLGRISTEAFF
.,TRBV12-5,TRBJ1-2,.,TGTGCTAGTGGTGCCTCGGGGACACCTCGGACTGGCTACACCTTC,CASGASGTPRTGYTF
.,TRBV29-1,TRBJ1-1,.,TGCAGCGTTCGCCAATCTAGGGGGACAGAAGCTTTCTTT,CSVRQSRGTEAFF
.,TRBV25-1,TRBJ2-2,TRBD2,TGTGCCAGCAGTACCTCCGGGACTAGAAAGGCCGGGGAGCTGTTTTTT,CASSTSGTRKAGELFF
.,TRBV7-3,TRBJ2-1,TRBD2,TGTGCCAGCAGCTCGGGACTAGCGAGCGGTGAGCAGTTCTTC,CASSSGLASGEQFF
.,TRBV11-1,TRBJ2-2,.,TGTGCCAGTACCCCGGGTAGCGGCAAGGCCGGGGAGCTGTTTTTT,CASTPGSGKAGELFF
.,TRBV25-1,TRBJ2-5,TRBD1,TGTGCCAGCAGTGAATGGAAAGGGGGCTGGGAGACCCAGTACTTC,CASSEWKGGWETQYF
.,TRBV6-1,TRBJ1-1,.,TGTGCCAGCAGTGGTCGGTTAAACATGAACACTGAAGCTTTCTTT,CASSGRLNMNTEAFF
.,TRBV19,TRBJ1-5,.,TGTGCCAGTAGTATAGCCCCGGGCAATCAGCCCCAGCATTTT,CASSIAPGNQPQHF
.,TRBV7-8,TRBJ2-1,.,TGTGCCAGCGGCTTCACAGGGTCCAATGAGCAGTTCTTC,CASGFTGSNEQFF
once,TRBV7-9,TRBJ1-5,.,TGTGCCAGCAGCTTAGTCGGTCAGCCCCAGCATTTT,CASSLVGQPQHF